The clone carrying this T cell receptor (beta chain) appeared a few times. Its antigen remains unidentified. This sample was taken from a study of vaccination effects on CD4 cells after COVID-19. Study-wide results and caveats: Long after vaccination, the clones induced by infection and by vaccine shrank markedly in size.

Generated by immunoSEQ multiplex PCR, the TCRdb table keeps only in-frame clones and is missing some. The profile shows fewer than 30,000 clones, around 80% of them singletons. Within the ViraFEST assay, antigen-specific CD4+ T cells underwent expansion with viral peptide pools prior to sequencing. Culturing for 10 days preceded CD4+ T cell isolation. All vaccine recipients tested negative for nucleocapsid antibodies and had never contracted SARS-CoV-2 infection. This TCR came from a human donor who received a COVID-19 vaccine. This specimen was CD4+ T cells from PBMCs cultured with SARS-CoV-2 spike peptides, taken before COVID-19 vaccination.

As DNA, the CDR3 is TGTGCCAGCAGCTTAGATCCCTCGGGAGGGACATACAATGAGCAGTTCTTC. Encoded protein: CASSLDPSGGTYNEQFF. The genes are TRBV11-2 and TRBJ2-1, with 8 bases that match TRBD2. CDR3 size: 17 residues. V gave up 0 bases and J gave up 4 bases; unmatched junction bases: 8. CDR1 and CDR2 from the germline V gene are SGHAT and FQNNGV. Full variable domain (remainder filled in from reference TRBV11-2 and TRBJ2-1): EAGVAQSPRYKIIEKRQSVAFWCNPISGHATLYWYQQILGQGPKLLIQFQNNGVVDDSQLPKDRFSAERLKGVDSTLKIQPAKLEDSAVYLCASSLDPSGGTYNEQFFGPGTRLTVL.